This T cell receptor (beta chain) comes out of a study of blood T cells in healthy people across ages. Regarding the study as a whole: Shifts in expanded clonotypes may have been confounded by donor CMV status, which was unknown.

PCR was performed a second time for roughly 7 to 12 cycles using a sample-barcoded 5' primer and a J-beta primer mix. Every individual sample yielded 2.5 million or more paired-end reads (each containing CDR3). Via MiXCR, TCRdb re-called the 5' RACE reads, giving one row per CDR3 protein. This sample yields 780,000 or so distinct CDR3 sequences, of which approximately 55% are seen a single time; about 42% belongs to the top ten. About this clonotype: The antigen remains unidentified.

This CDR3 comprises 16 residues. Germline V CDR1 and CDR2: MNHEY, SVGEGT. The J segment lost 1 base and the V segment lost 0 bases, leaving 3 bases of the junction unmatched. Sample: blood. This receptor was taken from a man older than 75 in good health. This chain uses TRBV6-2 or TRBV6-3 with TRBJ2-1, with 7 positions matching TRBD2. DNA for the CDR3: TGTGCCAGCAGTTACTCCGGGCGGGGGTCCTACAATGAGCAGTTCTTC. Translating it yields CASSYSGRGSYNEQFF.